A single sample is the source of the 5 T cell receptor beta chains below, sequenced in a study of blood T cell repertoires in COVID-19. Clones were read by immunoSEQ multiplex PCR, and TCRdb kept only the in-frame ones, dropping some. The profile shows around 260,000 clones, about 87% of them singletons. Sequenced input: peripheral blood. The receptors here all came from a woman in her sixties or seventies with COVID-19, enrolled during active disease.

This clone was observed a single time. V is TRBV19 and J is TRBJ1-4; 7 bases map to TRBD1. Germline CDR1 and CDR2: LNHDA and SQIVND (reference sequence). V lost 5 bases, J lost 8 bases, and 8 bases stayed unmatched. There are 14 residues in the CDR3. The CDR3 loop reads CASSGPGDSEKLFF. The CDR3 nucleotides are TGTGCCAGTAGTGGGCCTGGGGACAGCGAAAAACTGTTTTTT.

The chain carries TRBV18 and TRBJ1-1; no definite D call. Germline CDR1 and CDR2: KGHSH and LQKENI. Deletions cut 2 bases from V and 10 bases from J, with 8 bases between. The CDR3 sequence is 11 residues long. CDR3 sequence reads: CASSPGEGAFF. CDR3 sequence (DNA): TGTGCCAGCTCACCAGGCGAGGGAGCTTTCTTT.

The V call is TRBV29-1, the J call TRBJ2-1; 9 bases are a match to TRBD2. Trimming removed 6 bases from V and 6 bases from J; junction bases left unmatched: 9. This CDR3 has 14 amino acids. The germline V gene encodes CDR1 SQVTM and CDR2 ANQGSEA. CDR3 nucleotides: TGCAGCGTCGATAGCGGGAGAGGAGTCAATGAGCAGTTCTTC. Protein: CSVDSGRGVNEQFF.

In this sample, this clone turned up a few times. The CDR3 spells CASSQGLAVASYEQYF. In DNA form, the CDR3 reads TGCGCCAGCAGCCAGGGACTAGCGGTAGCCTCCTACGAGCAGTACTTC. This rearrangement joins TRBV5-1 to TRBJ2-7, with 11 bases fitting TRBD2. Germline CDR1 SGHRS, CDR2 YFSETQ. J was trimmed by 0 bases and V by 4 bases; bases with no gene match: 6. CDR3 size: 16 residues.

The J gene is TRBJ1-2, the V gene TRBV4-2; a weak D match, TRBD1 (6 bases). The germline gives CDR1 LGHNA, CDR2 YNFKEQ. The ends were cut back, 7 bases at V and 6 bases at J, with 15 bases in the middle. The length of the CDR3 is 13 residues. The CDR3: CASTRRGRDGYTF. DNA for the CDR3: TGTGCCAGCACCAGGAGGGGGAGGGATGGCTACACCTTC.